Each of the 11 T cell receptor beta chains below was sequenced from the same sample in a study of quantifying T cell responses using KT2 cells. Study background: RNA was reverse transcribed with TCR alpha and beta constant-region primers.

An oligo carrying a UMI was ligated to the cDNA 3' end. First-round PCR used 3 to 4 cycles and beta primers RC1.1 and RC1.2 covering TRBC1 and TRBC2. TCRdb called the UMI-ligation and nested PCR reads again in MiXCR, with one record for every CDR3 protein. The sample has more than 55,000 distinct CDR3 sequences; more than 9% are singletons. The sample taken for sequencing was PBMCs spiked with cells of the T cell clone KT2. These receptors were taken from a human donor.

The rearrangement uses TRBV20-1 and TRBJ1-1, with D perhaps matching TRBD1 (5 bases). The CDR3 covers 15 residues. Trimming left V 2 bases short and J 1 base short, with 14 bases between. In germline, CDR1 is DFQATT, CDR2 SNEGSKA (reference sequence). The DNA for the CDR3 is TGCAGTGCTAGACAGGGCAGGGCAAAGAACACTGAAGCTTTCTTT. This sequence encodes CSARQGRAKNTEAFF.

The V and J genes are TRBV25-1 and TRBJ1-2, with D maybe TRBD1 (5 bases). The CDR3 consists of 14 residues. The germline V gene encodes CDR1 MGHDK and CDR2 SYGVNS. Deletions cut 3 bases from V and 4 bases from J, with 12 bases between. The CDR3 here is CASSDRASIYGYTF. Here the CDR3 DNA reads TGTGCCAGCAGTGACAGGGCCAGCATCTATGGCTACACCTTC.

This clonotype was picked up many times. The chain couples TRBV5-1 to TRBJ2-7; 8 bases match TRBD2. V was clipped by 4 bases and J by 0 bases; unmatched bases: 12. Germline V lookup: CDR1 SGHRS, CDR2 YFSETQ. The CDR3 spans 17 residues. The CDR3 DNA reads TGCGCCAGCAGCCACCCGGCCTCGAGCGGGAGCTCCTACGAGCAGTACTTC. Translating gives CASSHPASSGSSYEQYF. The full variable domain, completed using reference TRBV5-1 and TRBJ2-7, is KAGVTQTPRYLIKTRGQQVTLSCSPISGHRSVSWYQQTPGQGLQFLFEYFSETQRNKGNFPGRFSGRQFSNSRSEMNVSTLELGDSALYLCASSHPASSGSSYEQYFGPGTRLTVT.

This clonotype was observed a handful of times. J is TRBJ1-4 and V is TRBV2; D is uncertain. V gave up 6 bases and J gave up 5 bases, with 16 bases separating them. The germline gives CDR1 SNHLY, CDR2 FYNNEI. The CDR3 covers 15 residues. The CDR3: CASSETTRLNEKLFF. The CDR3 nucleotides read TGTGCCAGCAGCGAGACGACACGGCTGAATGAAAAACTGTTTTTT.

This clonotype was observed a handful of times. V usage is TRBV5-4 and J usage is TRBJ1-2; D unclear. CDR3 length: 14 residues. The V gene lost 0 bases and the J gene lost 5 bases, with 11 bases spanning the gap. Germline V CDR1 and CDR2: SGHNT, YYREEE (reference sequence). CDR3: CASSLAGSEYGYTF. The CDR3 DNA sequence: TGTGCCAGCAGCTTGGCCGGTTCGGAATATGGCTACACCTTC.

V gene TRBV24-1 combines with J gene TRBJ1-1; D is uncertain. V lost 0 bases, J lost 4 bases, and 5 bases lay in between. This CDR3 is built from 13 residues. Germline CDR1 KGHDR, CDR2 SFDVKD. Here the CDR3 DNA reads TGTGCCACCAGTGATTTGGACGCCACTGAAGCTTTCTTT. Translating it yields CATSDLDATEAFF.

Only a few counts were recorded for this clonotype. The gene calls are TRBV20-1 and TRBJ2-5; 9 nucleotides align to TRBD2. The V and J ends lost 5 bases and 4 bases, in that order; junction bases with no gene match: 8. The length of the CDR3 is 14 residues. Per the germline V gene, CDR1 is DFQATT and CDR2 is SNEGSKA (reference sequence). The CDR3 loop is CSASKTSGGETQYF. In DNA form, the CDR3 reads TGCAGTGCTTCCAAGACTAGCGGCGGAGAGACCCAGTACTTC.

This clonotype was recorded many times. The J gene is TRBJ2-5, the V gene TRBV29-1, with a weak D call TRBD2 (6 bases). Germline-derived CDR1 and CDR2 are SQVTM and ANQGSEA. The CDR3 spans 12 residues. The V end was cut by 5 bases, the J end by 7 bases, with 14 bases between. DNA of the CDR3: TGCAGCGTTCACGGGGGATTCGGGACCCAGTACTTC. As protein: CSVHGGFGTQYF.

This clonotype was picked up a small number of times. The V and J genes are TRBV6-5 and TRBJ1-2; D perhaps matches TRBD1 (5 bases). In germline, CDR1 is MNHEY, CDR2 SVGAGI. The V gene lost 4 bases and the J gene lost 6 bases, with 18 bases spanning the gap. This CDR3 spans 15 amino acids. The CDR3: CASSFTTGTWDGYTF. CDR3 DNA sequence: TGTGCCAGCAGTTTTACAACTGGGACTTGGGATGGCTACACCTTC.

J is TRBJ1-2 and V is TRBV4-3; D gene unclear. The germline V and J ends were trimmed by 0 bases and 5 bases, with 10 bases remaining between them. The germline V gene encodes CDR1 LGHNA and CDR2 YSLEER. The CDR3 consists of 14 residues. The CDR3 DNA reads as TGCGCCAGCAGCCAAGATCAAACAGCTTATGGCTACACCTTC. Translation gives CASSQDQTAYGYTF.

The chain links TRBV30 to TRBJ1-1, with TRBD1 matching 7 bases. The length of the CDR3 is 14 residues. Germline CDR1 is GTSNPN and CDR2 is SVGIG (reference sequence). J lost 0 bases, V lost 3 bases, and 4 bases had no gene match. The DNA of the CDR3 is TGTGCCTGGAGGGACAGGCGTATGAACACTGAAGCTTTCTTT. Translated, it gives CAWRDRRMNTEAFF. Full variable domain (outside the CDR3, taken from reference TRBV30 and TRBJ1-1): SQTIHQWPATLVQPVGSPLSLECTVEGTSNPNLYWYRQAAGRGLQLLFYSVGIGQISSEVPQNLSASRPQDRQFILSSKKLLLSDSGFYLCAWRDRRMNTEAFFGQGTRLTVV.